The source of this T cell receptor (beta chain) is a study of shared clonotypes between healthy human individuals. The wider study: The study enrolled two women and a few men aged 18 to 49. Overall study results and limits: On the whole, naive subsets had larger estimated richness than memory subsets had.

A few counts support this clone. Its antigen remains unknown. Using immunoSEQ multiplex PCR, the repertoire was profiled, and TCRdb retains in-frame clones only, with some absent. In the table there are roughly 720,000 clones, roughly 91% of which are singletons. The CDR3 is made up of 13 amino acids. V gave up 5 bases and J gave up 2 bases, with 9 bases separating them. CDR1 is LNHDA and CDR2 is SQIVND in the germline V gene (reference sequence). The clonotype originates from a man younger than 30 in good health. Some clones in this sample may be carry-over from other donors' samples. This chain links TRBV19 with TRBJ2-5; D not resolved. The material sequenced was memory CD8+ T cells from PBMCs. Specified subset: CD45RO+ cells pooled with CCR7-negative TemRA cells. The CDR3 region is CASSSAQQETQYF. DNA for the CDR3: TGTGCCAGTAGTTCCGCCCAACAAGAGACCCAGTACTTC.